The clone carrying this T cell receptor beta chain came up a few times. What it recognizes is unknown. This sample stems from a study of T cell responses to AZD1222 COVID-19 vaccine. Study-level results: There were mostly white British donors and more females than males, and clonal diversity was possibly underestimated. Per reports, nearly half of all spike-specific TCRs target regions that are unmutated in variants. Only 5 to 7 AZD1222 recipients tested seropositive at baseline.

CDR3 length: 16 amino acids. V gave up 3 bases and J gave up 0 bases, with 12 bases separating them. The V gene's germline CDR1 is LNHDA and CDR2 SQIVND (reference sequence). TCRdb's copy holds only in-frame clones and misses some; the assay was immunoSEQ multiplex PCR. The table has 40,000 to 55,000 clones, about 86% seen once; the top ten hold 6% to 7%. The TCR was taken from an adult who received the AZD1222 COVID-19 vaccine. The chain carries TRBV19 and TRBJ1-3; D is undetermined. The input for sequencing was peripheral blood, taken 28 days after the second AZD1222 dose. In DNA form, the CDR3 reads TGTGCCAGTAGTATTTACAGTTCGAGCTCTGGAAACACCATATATTTT. Translation: CASSIYSSSSGNTIYF.